Following are 14 T cell receptor beta chains from one sample sequenced in a study of cytomegalovirus exposure and HLA in healthy donors. 13 Jbeta primers and 60 Vbeta primers were used for the PCR. Using immunoSEQ multiplex PCR, the repertoire was profiled, and TCRdb retains in-frame clones only, with some absent. This sample yields 200,000 to 250,000 clones, of which 70% to 85% are seen a single time; less than 4.5% belongs to the top ten. The sequenced material came from PBMCs. The receptors stem from a male donor in good health and CMV-seronegative.

V is TRBV6-5 and J is TRBJ2-7; D is unresolved. This CDR3 has 13 amino acids. V lost 2 bases and J lost 0, with 5 bases in between. Germline-derived CDR1 and CDR2 are MNHEY and SVGAGI. Here the CDR3 DNA reads TGTGCCAGCAGTTACGGCCACTCCTACGAGCAGTACTTC. It specifies CASSYGHSYEQYF.

V and J are TRBV5-5 and TRBJ1-5; D gene uncertain. Germline loops: CDR1 SGHKS, CDR2 YYEKEE (reference sequence). This CDR3 is 13 amino acids long. Trimming cost V 3 bases and J 1 base, with 5 bases left between them. CDR3 DNA sequence: TGTGCCAGCAGCTACACAAGCAATCAGCCCCAGCATTTT. It specifies CASSYTSNQPQHF.

The genes are TRBV6-6 and TRBJ2-7, with 7 bases aligning to TRBD2. The J segment lost 3 bases and the V segment lost 0 bases, leaving 8 bases of the junction unmatched. This CDR3 has 16 amino acids. CDR1 is MNHNY and CDR2 is SVGAGI in the germline V gene (reference sequence). The CDR3 region has the DNA TGTGCCAGCAGTTACTCGATCTCGGCTAGCGGCTACGAGCAGTACTTC. It yields the protein CASSYSISASGYEQYF.

This clone was seen just once. The gene calls are TRBV28 and TRBJ1-1; D not resolved. Germline CDR1 reads MDHEN; CDR2 reads SYDVKM. The CDR3 runs to 12 residues. Trimming took off 3 bases at V and 3 bases at J, with 5 bases between the two ends. CDR3 loop: CASSLSYTEAFF. CDR3 DNA sequence: TGTGCCAGCAGTTTGTCCTACACTGAAGCTTTCTTT.

This chain links TRBV2 with TRBJ2-7; 8 bases are a match to TRBD2. CDR1 is SNHLY, CDR2 FYNNEI, per germline. Losses at the gene ends were 0 bases for V and 2 bases for J; bases not matched to a gene: 12. The length of the CDR3 is 18 residues. The CDR3 nucleotides are TGTGCCAGCAGTGAAGCGCTCGGGGGGGGACTGAAGACCTACGAGCAGTACTTC. This translates into CASSEALGGGLKTYEQYF.

This sequence joins TRBV11-3 and TRBJ2-3; no clear D gene. The CDR3 consists of 12 residues. Germline CDR1 and CDR2: SGHNT and YENEEA. V shed 5 bases and J shed 6 bases, with 9 bases lying between them. The CDR3 loop reads CASSANVDTQYF. As DNA, the CDR3 is TGTGCCAGCAGCGCGAACGTCGATACGCAGTATTTT.

The rearrangement links TRBV30 to TRBJ2-7, with TRBD1 identical over 10 bases. The CDR3 is 13 residues long. Germline V gene sequence: CDR1 GTSNPN, CDR2 SVGIG (reference sequence). Germline trimming cut 4 bases from V and 3 bases from J; bases unmatched to any gene: 3. CDR3 amino acids: CAWKGQGNYEQYF. In DNA form, the CDR3 reads TGTGCCTGGAAGGGACAGGGGAACTACGAGCAGTACTTC. The full variable domain, rest sourced from reference TRBV30 and TRBJ2-7, is SQTIHQWPATLVQPVGSPLSLECTVEGTSNPNLYWYRQAAGRGLQLLFYSVGIGQISSEVPQNLSASRPQDRQFILSSKKLLLSDSGFYLCAWKGQGNYEQYFGPGTRLTVT.

The chain employs TRBV4-2 and TRBJ1-1; 12 nucleotides align to TRBD1. The CDR3 runs to 15 residues. The V and J ends lost 7 bases and 4 bases, in that order; junction bases with no gene match: 7. CDR1 is LGHNA, CDR2 YNFKEQ, per germline. The CDR3 protein is CASTGTGGEGTEAFF. The CDR3 DNA sequence: TGTGCCAGCACTGGGACAGGGGGCGAGGGCACTGAAGCTTTCTTT.

This clone was seen once. The chain combines TRBV5-1 with TRBJ1-5, with 10 bases lining up with TRBD1. This CDR3 comprises 17 residues. The V segment lost 0 bases and the J segment 1 base; nucleotides outside the gene matches: 4. Germline V lookup: CDR1 SGHRS, CDR2 YFSETQ. The CDR3 sequence: CASSLAGGQGSNQPQHF. The CDR3 nucleotides are TGCGCCAGCAGCTTGGCGGGGGGACAGGGGAGCAATCAGCCCCAGCATTTT.

The CDR3 reads CAGESSFSGSFTGELFF. The CDR3 DNA reads TGTGCCGGGGAATCTAGTTTTAGCGGGAGTTTCACCGGGGAGCTGTTTTTT. This chain links TRBV30 with TRBJ2-2, with 9 bases that match TRBD2. Trimming took 8 bases from V and 4 from J; bases not matched to a gene: 17. The CDR3 is 17 amino acids. CDR1 and CDR2 from the germline V gene are GTSNPN and SVGIG (reference sequence).

The rearrangement links TRBV4-2 to TRBJ2-1, with TRBD2 matching over 10 bases. Germline V lookup: CDR1 LGHNA, CDR2 YNFKEQ. J gave up 3 bases and V 4 bases, and 3 bases lay outside the gene matches. The length of the CDR3 is 15 residues. DNA for the CDR3: TGTGCCAGCAGCCCCGGGACTAGCGACTACAATGAGCAGTTCTTC. Translating gives CASSPGTSDYNEQFF.

The gene calls are TRBV10-3 and TRBJ2-7; 11 positions agree with TRBD1. The junction had 6 bases not matched to a gene; V was cut back by 8 bases and J by 6 bases. Germline V gene lookup returns CDR1 ENHRY and CDR2 SYGVKD. This CDR3 region has 13 residues. CDR3 protein: CAIDGTGGGEQYF. The CDR3, as DNA: TGTGCCATCGATGGGACAGGGGGGGGCGAGCAGTACTTC.

V gene TRBV10-1 combines with J gene TRBJ2-1; 13 nucleotides agree with TRBD2. Germline V gene data show CDR1 as WNHNN and CDR2 as SYGVQD (reference sequence). The CDR3 spans 15 residues. The V gene end was trimmed by 8 bases and the J gene end by 8 bases; junction bases not matched to a gene: 9. The CDR3 is CASSRTSGSSDEQFF. CDR3 nucleotides: TGCGCCAGCTCCAGGACTAGCGGGAGTTCAGATGAGCAGTTCTTC.

This chain joins TRBV5-1 and TRBJ1-4; D gene uncertain. V gave up 0 bases and J gave up 0 bases, with 6 bases separating them. The germline gives CDR1 SGHRS, CDR2 YFSETQ. The CDR3 sequence is 15 residues long. DNA for the CDR3: TGCGCCAGCAGCTTGGTAGGAGCAACTAATGAAAAACTGTTTTTT. It codes for CASSLVGATNEKLFF.